The 24 T cell receptor beta chains given below trace back to one sample, sequenced in a study of cytomegalovirus exposure and HLA in healthy donors. Primers: 60 Vbeta forward and 13 Jbeta reverse. The data were produced by immunoSEQ multiplex PCR, yet TCRdb's version contains in-frame clones alone and is incomplete. There are some 100,000 clones in the sample; about 68% occur only once, and 11% to 15% lies in the top ten. Sequenced input: PBMCs. The source is a male donor in good health and CMV-seropositive.

The rearrangement uses TRBV4-3 and TRBJ1-2; TRBD1 matches at 8 bases. This CDR3 is built from 14 residues. Trimming took 0 bases from V and 7 from J; bases not matched to a gene: 4. The V gene's germline CDR1 is LGHNA and CDR2 YSLEER. The CDR3 spells CASSQDGRGRGYTF. DNA for the CDR3: TGCGCCAGCAGCCAAGATGGCAGGGGGCGTGGCTACACCTTC.

There are a few counts of this clone. The genes are TRBV9 and TRBJ2-7, with 9 bases that match TRBD2. Germline CDR1 and CDR2: SGDLS and YYNGEE. The CDR3 runs to 16 residues. V lost 0 bases to trimming and J lost 3 bases; unmatched junction nucleotides: 7. CDR3 in DNA: TGTGCCAGCAGCGTAGGCCTAGCGGGACGAGTCTACGAGCAGTACTTC. Translation: CASSVGLAGRVYEQYF. The entire variable domain, with the rest obtained from reference TRBV9 and TRBJ2-7, is as follows: DSGVTQTPKHLITATGQRVTLRCSPRSGDLSVYWYQQSLDQGLQFLIQYYNGEERAKGNILERFSAQQFPDLHSELNLSSLELGDSALYFCASSVGLAGRVYEQYFGPGTRLTVT.

As regards this clone: A read error may produce the germline difference seen at one junction end. The chain couples TRBV7-9 to TRBJ2-7; 13 bases fit TRBD2. Per the germline V gene, CDR1 is SEHNR and CDR2 is FQNEAQ (reference sequence). The CDR3 is 18 amino acids. In DNA, the CDR3 is TGTTCCAGCAGCTTAGGCACTAGCGGGGGGGCACACTCCTACGAGCAGTACTTC. This encodes CSSSLGTSGGAHSYEQYF.

The chain is built from TRBV5-4 and TRBJ2-1, with D unresolved. With 4 bases removed from V and 7 bases from J, the gap between germline ends came to 21 bases. The CDR3 contains 16 residues. Per the germline V gene, CDR1 is SGHNT and CDR2 is YYREEE (reference sequence). The CDR3 DNA reads TGTGCCAGCAGCCCCGACCCCATAGCAACACGGAATGAGCAGTTCTTC. It is translated as CASSPDPIATRNEQFF.

This sequence joins TRBV7-9 and TRBJ1-6, with a tentative D call TRBD1 (6 bases). The V end lost 4 bases, the J end lost 9 bases, and 22 bases lay between the germline ends. Per germline, CDR1 SEHNR and CDR2 FQNEAQ (reference sequence). The CDR3 is 17 amino acids. The CDR3 sequence: CASSSQGGLGGGSPLHF. The CDR3 region has the DNA TGTGCCAGCAGCTCCCAAGGGGGGCTCGGGGGGGGTTCACCCCTCCACTTT.

This chain connects TRBV5-1 to TRBJ1-1; TRBD1 matches 11 bases. The germline CDR1 and CDR2 sequences are SGHRS and YFSETQ. The CDR3 extends over 16 amino acids. V was pared by 0 bases and J by 11 bases, with 12 bases of the junction left unmatched. The CDR3 DNA is TGCGCCAGCAGCTTGGGTAGTGGACAGGGGGCCCTTGGGGCTTTCTTT. Residues: CASSLGSGQGALGAFF.

The chain uses TRBV25-1 and TRBJ1-1, with D perhaps matching TRBD1 (5 bases). Looked up from germline, CDR1 is MGHDK and CDR2 is SYGVNS. Trimming left V 1 base short and J 6 bases short, with 12 bases between. This CDR3 comprises 14 residues. The chain's CDR3 is CASSESGGWAEAFF. The CDR3 nucleotides read TGTGCCAGCAGTGAATCGGGGGGGTGGGCTGAAGCTTTCTTT.

In its sample, this clone was seen once. This chain uses TRBV7-2 with TRBJ2-3; 8 bases are a match to TRBD2. The germline CDR1 and CDR2 sequences are SGHTA and FQGNSA. This CDR3 is 18 amino acids long. Trimming took 6 bases from V and 0 from J; bases not matched to a gene: 14. The CDR3: CASSPTGRGGTSTDTQYF. CDR3 nucleotide sequence: TGTGCCAGCAGTCCTACAGGACGGGGGGGTACTAGCACAGATACGCAGTATTTT.

V is TRBV7-2 and J is TRBJ2-7; 8 bases line up with TRBD1. Germline trimming cut 5 bases from V and 6 bases from J; bases unmatched to any gene: 9. Per the germline V gene, CDR1 is SGHTA and CDR2 is FQGNSA. The CDR3 is 14 amino acids. CDR3 DNA sequence: TGTGCCAGCAGCCACGAAGGCAGGGGGCCCGAGCAGTACTTC. Residues: CASSHEGRGPEQYF.

The V call is TRBV6-5, the J call TRBJ1-5; possible D gene TRBD1, 5 bases. CDR3 length equals 13 residues. Per the germline V gene, CDR1 is MNHEY and CDR2 is SVGAGI. V shed 5 bases and J shed 2 bases, with 7 bases lying between them. CDR3 protein: CASSTRGNQPQHF. The CDR3 bases are TGTGCCAGCAGTACCAGGGGCAATCAGCCCCAGCATTTT.

This chain uses TRBV28 with TRBJ1-3; D call uncertain. Germline loops: CDR1 MDHEN, CDR2 SYDVKM. Trimming left V 3 bases short and J 3 bases short, with 6 bases between. The length of the CDR3 is 13 residues. In nucleotides, the CDR3 is TGTGCCAGCAGTTTCAGTGGTGGAAACACCATATATTTT. It codes for CASSFSGGNTIYF.

The chain has TRBV11-2 and TRBJ1-2, with TRBD1 matching 7 bases. V lost 1 base, J lost 6 bases, and 11 bases stayed unmatched. Germline-derived CDR1 and CDR2 are SGHAT and FQNNGV. The CDR3 runs 16 residues. The CDR3 is CASSLVRATGRNGYTF. CDR3 sequence (DNA): TGTGCCAGCAGCTTAGTGAGGGCGACAGGGAGAAATGGCTACACCTTC.

The chain is built from TRBV7-8 and TRBJ1-5, with a weak D call TRBD1 (5 bases). V dropped 5 bases and J dropped 0 bases, with 17 bases sitting between them. CDR3 length: 17 residues. Germline V lookup: CDR1 SGHVS, CDR2 FQNEAQ. The DNA for the CDR3 is TGTGCCAGCAGCCAAAGGACTAGGGGTGTTAGCAATCAGCCCCAGCATTTT. This translates into CASSQRTRGVSNQPQHF.

This clone was seen only a few times. The CDR3 is CASSIGWDSQTGELFF. CDR3 sequence (DNA): TGTGCCAGTAGTATAGGTTGGGACAGTCAAACCGGGGAGCTGTTTTTT. The chain couples TRBV19 to TRBJ2-2; 7 nucleotides align to TRBD1. The CDR3 has 16 amino acids. Per germline, CDR1 LNHDA and CDR2 SQIVND (reference sequence). V lost 1 base and J lost 5; bases outside the gene matches: 7.

This chain uses TRBV9 with TRBJ2-7, with D perhaps matching TRBD1 (5 bases). The CDR3 has 14 amino acids. From germline, CDR1 is SGDLS and CDR2 YYNGEE. V lost 3 bases and J lost 4, with 14 bases in between. CDR3 nucleotide sequence: TGTGCCAGCAGCGAGCAATTAGACAGTTACGAGCAGTACTTC. This encodes CASSEQLDSYEQYF.

CDR3 nucleotide sequence: TGTGCCAGCAGCTTCCTAGCGGGGGCCCTCACAGATACGCAGTATTTT. It codes for CASSFLAGALTDTQYF. The rearrangement joins TRBV5-6 to TRBJ2-3, with 10 bases identical to TRBD2. Germline lookup yields CDR1 SGHDT and CDR2 YYEEEE. CDR3 length equals 16 residues. V was pared by 2 bases and J by 2 bases, with 5 bases of the junction left unmatched.

The chain couples TRBV15 to TRBJ1-1; 11 bases align to TRBD1. Germline CDR1 and CDR2: LNHNV and YYDKDF (reference sequence). This CDR3 has 17 amino acids. Germline trimming cut 2 bases from V and 4 bases from J; bases unmatched to any gene: 9. The CDR3 spells CATSRNYPGTGGTEAFF. The CDR3, as DNA: TGTGCCACCAGCAGAAACTATCCGGGGACAGGGGGCACTGAAGCTTTCTTT.

The rearrangement joins TRBV30 to TRBJ2-5; 9 positions match TRBD2. CDR3 size: 16 residues. Germline trimming cut 4 bases from V and 1 base from J; bases unmatched to any gene: 10. Germline-derived CDR1 and CDR2 are GTSNPN and SVGIG (reference sequence). DNA for the CDR3: TGTGCCTGGAATAGCGGTAGCGGGGGTACCCAAGAGACCCAGTACTTC. Its protein product is CAWNSGSGGTQETQYF.

The V and J genes are TRBV7-9 and TRBJ1-1; 8 bases are a match to TRBD1. The CDR3 runs 13 residues. CDR1 is SEHNR and CDR2 is FQNEAQ in the germline V gene (reference sequence). J lost 11 bases, V lost 0 bases, and 5 bases had no gene match. DNA of the CDR3: TGTGCCAGCAGCTTAGCCGGGACAGGATCGGCTTTCTTT. It codes for CASSLAGTGSAFF.

The chain recombines TRBV6-1 with TRBJ1-2; D possibly corresponds to TRBD1 (5 bases). V was clipped by 0 bases and J by 4 bases, with 12 bases between them. CDR3 size: 15 residues. The V gene's germline CDR1 is MNHNS and CDR2 SASEGT. This CDR3 reads CASSEAPQEVYGYTF. The DNA for the CDR3 is TGTGCCAGCAGTGAAGCCCCACAGGAAGTCTATGGCTACACCTTC.

V usage is TRBV19 and J usage is TRBJ1-5; D not certain. Germline V gene sequence: CDR1 LNHDA, CDR2 SQIVND (reference sequence). Trimming shortened V by 5 bases and J by 11 bases, and 19 bases separated the two germline ends. The length of the CDR3 is 14 residues. The CDR3: CASSQMGLLQSQHF. The CDR3 bases are TGTGCCAGTAGTCAGATGGGTCTTCTACAGTCCCAGCATTTT.

The chain combines TRBV19 with TRBJ2-7; TRBD1 matches at 8 bases. After removal of 1 base from V and 1 base from J, the junction contained 3 bases not matched to a gene. This CDR3 region has 15 residues. The germline gives CDR1 LNHDA, CDR2 SQIVND (reference sequence). CDR3 loop: CASSIVRDRSYEQYF. As DNA, the CDR3 is TGTGCCAGTAGTATAGTCCGGGACAGGTCCTACGAGCAGTACTTC. The full variable domain, completed using reference TRBV19 and TRBJ2-7, is DGGITQSPKYLFRKEGQNVTLSCEQNLNHDAMYWYRQDPGQGLRLIYYSQIVNDFQKGDIAEGYSVSREKKESFPLTVTSAQKNPTAFYLCASSIVRDRSYEQYFGPGTRLTVT.

This clone was counted once. The V gene is TRBV7-2, the J gene TRBJ2-3, with a weak D call TRBD1 (6 bases). V gave up 5 bases and J gave up 3 bases, with 15 bases separating them. Germline V gene data show CDR1 as SGHTA and CDR2 as FQGNSA. CDR3 length: 15 residues. DNA of the CDR3: TGTGCCAGCAGCACCCAACAGGGTTCAACAGATACGCAGTATTTT. Translating gives CASSTQQGSTDTQYF.

The chain couples TRBV13 to TRBJ1-2; TRBD1 is a possible D gene (5 bases). V lost 5 bases and J lost 6, with 19 bases in between. Per the germline V gene, CDR1 is PRHDT and CDR2 is FYEKMQ (reference sequence). The CDR3 is 15 residues long. CDR3 amino acids: CASSPRGGERDGYTF. The CDR3 nucleotides read TGTGCCAGCAGCCCCCGGGGGGGGGAACGGGATGGCTACACCTTC.